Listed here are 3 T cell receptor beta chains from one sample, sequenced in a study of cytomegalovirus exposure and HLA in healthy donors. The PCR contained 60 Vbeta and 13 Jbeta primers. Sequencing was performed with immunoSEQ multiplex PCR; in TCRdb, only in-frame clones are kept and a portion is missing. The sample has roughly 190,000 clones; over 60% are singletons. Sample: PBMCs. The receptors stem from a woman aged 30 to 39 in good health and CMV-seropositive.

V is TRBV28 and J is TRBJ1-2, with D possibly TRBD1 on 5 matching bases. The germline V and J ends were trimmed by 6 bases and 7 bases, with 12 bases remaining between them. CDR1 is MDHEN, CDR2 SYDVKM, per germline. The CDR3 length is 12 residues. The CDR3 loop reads CASSKTVFGYTF. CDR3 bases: TGTGCCAGCAGCAAGACAGTCTTTGGCTACACCTTC.

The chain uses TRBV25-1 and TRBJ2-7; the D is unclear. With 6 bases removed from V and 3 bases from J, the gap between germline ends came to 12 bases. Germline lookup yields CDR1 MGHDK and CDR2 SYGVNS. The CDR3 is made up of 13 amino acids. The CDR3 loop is CASSRLAGYEQYF. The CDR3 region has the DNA TGTGCCAGCAGCCGTTTGGCTGGCTACGAGCAGTACTTC.

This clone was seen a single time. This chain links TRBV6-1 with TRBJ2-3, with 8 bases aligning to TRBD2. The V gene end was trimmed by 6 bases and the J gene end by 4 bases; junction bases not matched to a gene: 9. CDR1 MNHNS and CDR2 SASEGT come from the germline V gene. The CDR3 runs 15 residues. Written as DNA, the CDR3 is TGTGCCAGCAGCCAAATACCCGGGGGGGCAGATACGCAGTATTTT. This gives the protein CASSQIPGGADTQYF.